This passage covers 29 T cell receptor beta chains from one sample sequenced in a study of shared clonotypes between healthy human individuals. TCRdb keeps only in-frame clones here, not all; method: immunoSEQ multiplex PCR. The sample consists of 450,000 to 600,000 clones, 79% of them appearing once. Material for sequencing was PBMCs. The receptors stem from a woman aged 40 to 50 in good health. Some clones in this sample may be carry-over from other donors' samples.

The V call is TRBV5-1, the J call TRBJ1-1, with 7 positions matching TRBD1. The CDR3 spans 14 residues. V trimming: 0 bases; J trimming: 4 bases; junction bases outside the gene matches: 3. CDR1 is SGHRS and CDR2 is YFSETQ in the germline V gene. In DNA form, the CDR3 reads TGCGCCAGCAGCTTGGCCAGGGGGACCACTGAAGCTTTCTTT. Amino acid sequence: CASSLARGTTEAFF.

Only a few counts were recorded for this clone. The gene calls are TRBV6-1 and TRBJ2-3; 10 bases match TRBD1. CDR3 length: 14 amino acids. Looked up from germline, CDR1 is MNHNS and CDR2 is SASEGT. With 7 bases clipped from V and 2 bases from J, the junction kept 3 bases outside the gene matches. CDR3 nucleotide sequence: TGTGCCAGCACCGGGACAGGGGTCACAGATACGCAGTATTTT. Its translation is CASTGTGVTDTQYF.

The chain uses TRBV5-1 and TRBJ2-1, with 9 bases fitting TRBD2. Germline lookup yields CDR1 SGHRS and CDR2 YFSETQ. This CDR3 has 15 amino acids. V gave up 1 base and J gave up 5 bases; unmatched junction bases: 4. The CDR3 DNA reads TGCGCCAGCAGCTTGAGCCCTAGCGGGAACAATGAGCAGTTCTTC. Its protein product is CASSLSPSGNNEQFF.

The chain joins TRBV6-5 to TRBJ2-7; the match to TRBD1 covers 8 bases. The CDR3 runs to 14 residues. From germline, CDR1 is MNHEY and CDR2 SVGAGI. The junction had 6 bases not matched to a gene; V was cut back by 5 bases and J by 3 bases. The CDR3 nucleotides read TGTGCCAGCAGTACAAGACAGGGGTTCTACGAGCAGTACTTC. Translating it yields CASSTRQGFYEQYF.

This clone was counted ten times or more. The genes are TRBV7-6 and TRBJ2-1; perhaps TRBD2 as D (6 bases). With 5 bases removed from V and 9 bases from J, the gap between germline ends came to 14 bases. The germline gives CDR1 SGHVS, CDR2 FNYEAQ. The CDR3 has 13 amino acids. CDR3 amino acids: CASSSRLVAEQFF. In nucleotides, the CDR3 is TGTGCCAGCAGCAGCCGACTAGTGGCTGAGCAGTTCTTC.

A few counts support this clone. The chain has TRBV27 and TRBJ1-5; a possible D gene is TRBD1 (6 bases). The V and J ends lost 6 bases and 7 bases respectively, with 16 bases between them. Germline lookup yields CDR1 MNHEY and CDR2 SMNVEV (reference sequence). The CDR3 sequence is 14 residues long. CDR3 in amino acids: CASSLGGAGQPQHF. The CDR3 DNA reads TGTGCCAGCAGCCTAGGGGGGGCGGGGCAGCCCCAGCATTTT.

Comments on this clone: An end of the junction differs from the germline gene, which may be a read error. CDR3 region: CASSEGRTDTQYF. As DNA, the CDR3 is TGTGCCAGCAGCGAAGGACGGACGGATACGCAGTATTTT. The rearrangement joins TRBV2 to TRBJ2-3; D gene unclear. CDR3 length: 13 residues. CDR1 and CDR2 from the germline V gene are SNHLY and FYNNEI.

This clone has a handful of counts. The J gene is TRBJ1-2, the V gene TRBV7-8; TRBD1 might be the D (5 bases). V was cut by 4 bases and J by 6 bases, with 15 bases left in between. Germline assignment: CDR1 SGHVS and CDR2 FQNEAQ. This CDR3 spans 14 amino acids. The CDR3 spells CASSYDRRGNGYTF. CDR3 DNA: TGTGCCAGCAGCTATGACAGACGAGGGAATGGCTACACCTTC.

The chain has TRBV5-1 and TRBJ2-3; D tentatively fits TRBD1 or TRBD2 (6 bases each). This CDR3 is built from 14 residues. The V gene's germline CDR1 is SGHRS and CDR2 YFSETQ. Trimming shortened V by 6 bases and J by 0 bases, and 11 bases separated the two germline ends. The CDR3 sequence is CASTGAGSTDTQYF. CDR3 DNA: TGCGCCAGCACAGGGGCGGGAAGCACAGATACGCAGTATTTT.

This chain uses TRBV9 with TRBJ2-1, with 12 bases identical to TRBD2. After removal of 4 bases from V and 3 bases from J, the junction contained 5 bases not matched to a gene. The germline V gene encodes CDR1 SGDLS and CDR2 YYNGEE. The CDR3 loop spans 16 amino acids. The CDR3 nucleotides are TGTGCCAGCAGCCGTCTAGCGGGAGGGTACTACAATGAGCAGTTCTTC. Translating gives CASSRLAGGYYNEQFF.

J is TRBJ2-7 and V is TRBV6-5; 10 positions match TRBD2. The CDR3 is 13 amino acids. In germline, CDR1 is MNHEY, CDR2 SVGAGI. The ends lost 8 bases at V and 1 base at J; junction bases unmatched: 2. DNA of the CDR3: TGTGCCAGCTCGGGACTAGCGTCCTACGAGCAGTACTTC. This gives the protein CASSGLASYEQYF.

The genes are TRBV30 and TRBJ2-2; D is uncertain. The CDR3 has 13 amino acids. Germline V lookup: CDR1 GTSNPN, CDR2 SVGIG (reference sequence). V lost 2 bases and J 6 bases, leaving 10 bases between the germline ends. In nucleotides, the CDR3 is TGTGCCTGGAGTCCGACCTTCGCCGGGGAGCTGTTTTTT. It yields the protein CAWSPTFAGELFF.

J is TRBJ1-2 and V is TRBV7-2; D is perhaps TRBD1 (5 bases). This CDR3 comprises 14 residues. V dropped 1 base and J dropped 8 bases, with 14 bases sitting between them. Germline CDR1 SGHTA, CDR2 FQGNSA. The CDR3: CASSLVGQGGGYTF. The DNA for the CDR3 is TGTGCCAGCAGCTTAGTAGGTCAGGGTGGCGGCTACACCTTC.

J is TRBJ1-4 and V is TRBV2; no definite D call. V gave up 1 base and J gave up 8 bases, with 2 bases separating them. Germline CDR1 reads SNHLY; CDR2 reads FYNNEI. The CDR3 has 11 amino acids. CDR3 DNA sequence: TGTGCCAGCAGTGAAGGAGAAAAACTGTTTTTT. Its translation: CASSEGEKLFF.

This chain links TRBV19 with TRBJ1-4; weak D call: TRBD1 (5 bases). The germline V and J ends were trimmed by 8 bases and 8 bases, with 15 bases remaining between them. This CDR3 is 13 amino acids long. The germline V gene encodes CDR1 LNHDA and CDR2 SQIVND (reference sequence). The CDR3 nucleotides are TGTGCCAGTGCCGAGGGACGCTCGGAAAAACTGTTTTTT. Residues: CASAEGRSEKLFF.

This chain uses TRBV14 with TRBJ2-7, with 11 nucleotides matching TRBD1. Germline V lookup: CDR1 SGHDN, CDR2 FVKESK. The CDR3 sequence is 16 residues long. J gave up 4 bases and V 1 base, and 6 bases lay outside the gene matches. In nucleotides, the CDR3 is TGTGCCAGCAGCCAAGGGTTCGGGACAGGGGGTTACGAGCAGTACTTC. It specifies CASSQGFGTGGYEQYF. Drawing the rest from reference TRBV14 and TRBJ2-7, the complete variable domain is EAGVTQFPSHSVIEKGQTVTLRCDPISGHDNLYWYRRVMGKEIKFLLHFVKESKQDESGMPNNRFLAERTGGTYSTLKVQPAELEDSGVYFCASSQGFGTGGYEQYFGPGTRLTVT.

V usage is TRBV28 and J usage is TRBJ1-1, with D unresolved. This CDR3 is built from 12 residues. The V end was cut by 0 bases, the J end by 7 bases, with 6 bases between. The germline V gene encodes CDR1 MDHEN and CDR2 SYDVKM. The CDR3 region has the DNA TGTGCCAGCAGTTTATGGGCGGGTGAAGCTTTCTTT. Translation: CASSLWAGEAFF.

The chain combines TRBV2 with TRBJ1-5, with no clear D. The ends were cut back, 6 bases at V and 1 base at J, with 7 bases in the middle. Germline assignment: CDR1 SNHLY and CDR2 FYNNEI. The length of the CDR3 is 13 residues. This chain's CDR3 is CASSQESNQPQHF. In DNA form, the CDR3 reads TGTGCCAGCAGCCAGGAAAGCAATCAGCCCCAGCATTTT.

V usage is TRBV14 and J usage is TRBJ1-1; D perhaps matches TRBD1 (6 bases). V was shortened by 6 bases and J by 5 bases, with 13 bases between the two germline ends. Germline V gene sequence: CDR1 SGHDN, CDR2 FVKESK. CDR3 length equals 13 residues. The CDR3 loop is CASSLTGWTEAFF. As DNA, the CDR3 is TGTGCCAGCAGTCTTACAGGGTGGACTGAAGCTTTCTTT.

The J gene is TRBJ2-1, the V gene TRBV19; D remains ambiguous. In germline, CDR1 is LNHDA, CDR2 SQIVND (reference sequence). V was cut by 9 bases and J by 6 bases, with 15 bases left in between. The CDR3 runs to 13 residues. The CDR3 region has the DNA TGTGCCAGCCAAAAAGGGCCCACCAATGAGCAGTTCTTC. Protein product: CASQKGPTNEQFF.

This sequence joins TRBV4-3 and TRBJ2-2; the D is unclear. The germline V and J ends were trimmed by 5 bases and 8 bases, with 24 bases remaining between them. Germline V lookup: CDR1 LGHNA, CDR2 YSLEER. CDR3 size: 17 residues. The CDR3 loop reads CASSSRFGYSALGELFF. The CDR3 nucleotides are TGCGCCAGCAGCTCCCGCTTCGGTTACTCAGCGCTGGGGGAGCTGTTTTTT.

This sequence joins TRBV19 and TRBJ2-7; D assignment may be TRBD1 or TRBD2 (6 bases each). CDR1 and CDR2 from the germline V gene are LNHDA and SQIVND (reference sequence). The CDR3 is made up of 18 amino acids. Trimming removed 5 bases from V and 3 bases from J, with 26 bases in between. The CDR3, as DNA: TGTGCCAGTAGTTTCCAGTCCCCCGGGGGCCCAAAGGACTACGAGCAGTACTTC. Its translation is CASSFQSPGGPKDYEQYF.

With respect to this clone: One end of the junction is discordant with germline, which a read error may explain. V and J are TRBV11-2 and TRBJ2-2; weak D call: TRBD1 (6 bases). The CDR3 consists of 17 residues. Germline CDR1 reads SGHAT; CDR2 reads FQNNGV. This CDR3 is CASSQDSWAGVAGELFF. The CDR3 nucleotides are TGCGCCAGCAGCCAAGATTCATGGGCAGGGGTCGCAGGGGAGCTGTTTTTT.

As for this clone: With a much larger clone just one base away, this may be a read error. The sample carries other DNA sequences with the same CDR3. The chain is built from TRBV6-5 and TRBJ2-7; D unresolved. CDR3 length equals 13 residues. Germline V gene sequence: CDR1 MNHEY, CDR2 SVGAGI. DNA for the CDR3: TGCGCCAGCAGTTACCCCCCTACGGGCGAGCAGTACTTC. Translated, it gives CASSYPPTGEQYF.

The J gene is TRBJ2-7, the V gene TRBV5-5; D is undetermined. This CDR3 contains 11 residues. Germline values: CDR1 SGHKS, CDR2 YYEKEE (reference sequence). The ends were cut back, 3 bases at V and 2 bases at J, with 3 bases in the middle. In DNA, the CDR3 is TGTGCCAGCAGCTCGACCTACGAGCAGTACTTC. Translation: CASSSTYEQYF.

The CDR3 sequence is CASTSGGTYGYTF. The CDR3 coding sequence is TGTGCCAGCACCTCTGGGGGGACCTATGGCTACACCTTC. This chain links TRBV28 with TRBJ1-2; TRBD1 is a possible D gene (5 bases). The germline V and J ends were trimmed by 7 bases and 4 bases, with 13 bases remaining between them. The CDR3 extends over 13 amino acids. Germline V CDR1 and CDR2: MDHEN, SYDVKM.

The chain joins TRBV9 to TRBJ1-1; D uncertain. Trimming shortened V by 3 bases and J by 5 bases, and 11 bases separated the two germline ends. CDR1 and CDR2 from the germline V gene are SGDLS and YYNGEE. The CDR3 has 13 amino acids. The CDR3 spells CASSAPPTTEAFF. The DNA of the CDR3 is TGTGCCAGCAGCGCCCCCCCCACGACTGAAGCTTTCTTT.

This chain joins TRBV7-2 and TRBJ1-5; tentatively, D is TRBD1 (5 bases). Germline V lookup: CDR1 SGHTA, CDR2 FQGNSA. CDR3 length: 15 residues. Trimming removed 0 bases from V and 2 bases from J, with 8 bases in between. The DNA of the CDR3 is TGTGCCAGCAGCTTAGCGTGGGGGGGCAATCAGCCCCAGCATTTT. Translating it yields CASSLAWGGNQPQHF.

V and J are TRBV4-3 and TRBJ2-2; TRBD2 matches 8 bases. The CDR3 runs 15 residues. CDR1 is LGHNA and CDR2 is YSLEER in the germline V gene. J was trimmed by 0 bases and V by 5 bases; bases with no gene match: 2. The chain's CDR3 is CASSVSGTNTGELFF. The CDR3 nucleotides are TGCGCCAGCAGCGTTAGCGGGACGAACACCGGGGAGCTGTTTTTT.